This T cell receptor beta chain stems from a study of vaccination and CD4 T cells after COVID-19. Study in general: Post-vaccine specimens were obtained a median about 73 days after dose two (range 14 to 241).

The CDR3 is 15 amino acids. Germline V gives CDR1 SGHTA, CDR2 FQGNSA. Trimming shortened V by 1 base and J by 4 bases, and 13 bases separated the two germline ends. The Oncomine TCR Beta short-read assay generated sequence data from the DNA of cultured CD4+ T cells. In TCRdb, the PCR reads were re-called with MiXCR into one record per CDR3 protein. This table holds 20,000 or so distinct CDR3 sequences, around two fifths found once. This clonotype was seen only a few times. The antigen is not known. Specified time point: late sampling 161 to 241 days after vaccination in a few convalescent patients. Treatment indicated: approximately 11-day PBMC culture with coronavirus spike peptide pools or control peptides (ViraFEST assay). Antigen-specific T cell expansion with peptide pools preceded TCR sequencing in the ViraFEST approach. Cell culture was performed with a few million PBMCs per well in the presence of about 9.1 IU/ml IL-2 and approximately 9.6 ug/ml peptide pools.

This receptor was obtained from a human donor who had recovered from COVID-19. Sequencing was performed on CD4+ T cells from blood, cultured in vitro, taken about 7 months after SARS-CoV-2 vaccination. The J gene is TRBJ1-2, the V gene TRBV7-2; maybe TRBD1 (6 bases). This chain's CDR3 is CASSLGAGATYGYTF. CDR3 nucleotide sequence: TGTGCCAGCAGCTTAGGGGCGGGGGCCACCTATGGCTACACCTTC. The variable domain in full, completed from reference TRBV7-2 and TRBJ1-2, reads GAGVSQSPSNKVTEKGKDVELRCDPISGHTALYWYRQSLGQGLEFLIYFQGNSAPDKSGLPSDRFSAERTGGSVSTLTIQRTQQEDSAVYLCASSLGAGATYGYTFGSGTRLTVV.